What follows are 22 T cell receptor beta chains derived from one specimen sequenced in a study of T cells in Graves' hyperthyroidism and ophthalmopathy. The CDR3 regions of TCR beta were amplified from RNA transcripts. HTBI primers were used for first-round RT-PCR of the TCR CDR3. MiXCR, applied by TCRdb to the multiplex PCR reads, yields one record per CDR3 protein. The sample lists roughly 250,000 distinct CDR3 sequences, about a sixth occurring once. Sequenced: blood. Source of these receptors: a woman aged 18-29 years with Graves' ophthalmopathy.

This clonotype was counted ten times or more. In DNA form, the CDR3 reads TGCGCCAGCAGCTCCGGGACAAACTACGAGCAGTACTTC. Its protein is CASSSGTNYEQYF. The chain recombines TRBV5-1 with TRBJ2-7; weak D call: TRBD1 (6 bases). Germline assignment: CDR1 SGHRS and CDR2 YFSETQ. Trimming pared 3 bases from V and 3 bases from J, leaving 10 bases between. The length of the CDR3 is 13 residues. The complete variable domain, with remaining parts taken from reference TRBV5-1 and TRBJ2-7, reads KAGVTQTPRYLIKTRGQQVTLSCSPISGHRSVSWYQQTPGQGLQFLFEYFSETQRNKGNFPGRFSGRQFSNSRSEMNVSTLELGDSALYLCASSSGTNYEQYFGPGTRLTVT.

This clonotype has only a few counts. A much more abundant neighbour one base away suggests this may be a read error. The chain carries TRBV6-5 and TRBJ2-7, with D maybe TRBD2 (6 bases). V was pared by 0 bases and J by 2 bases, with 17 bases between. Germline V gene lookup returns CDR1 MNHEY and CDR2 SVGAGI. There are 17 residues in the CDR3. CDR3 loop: CASSYSAIAETPYEQYF. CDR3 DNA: TGTGCCAGCAGTTACTCCGCCATAGCGGAAACTCCCTACGAGCAGTACTTC.

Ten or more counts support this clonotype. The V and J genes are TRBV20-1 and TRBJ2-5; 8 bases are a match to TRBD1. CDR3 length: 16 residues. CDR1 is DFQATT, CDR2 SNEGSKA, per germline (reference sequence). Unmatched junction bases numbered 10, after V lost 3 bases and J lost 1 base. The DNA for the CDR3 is TGCAGTGCTAGGGGAAGACAGGGGCAGTTCCAAGAGACCCAGTACTTC. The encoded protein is CSARGRQGQFQETQYF.

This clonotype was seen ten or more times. The CDR3 sequence: CASSPLKGVEQYF. The DNA for the CDR3 is TGTGCCAGCAGTCCCCTTAAAGGAGTCGAGCAGTACTTC. The genes are TRBV12-3 or TRBV12-4 and TRBJ2-7; D not resolved. The CDR3 runs to 13 residues. Trimming shortened V by 5 bases and J by 6 bases, and 14 bases separated the two germline ends.

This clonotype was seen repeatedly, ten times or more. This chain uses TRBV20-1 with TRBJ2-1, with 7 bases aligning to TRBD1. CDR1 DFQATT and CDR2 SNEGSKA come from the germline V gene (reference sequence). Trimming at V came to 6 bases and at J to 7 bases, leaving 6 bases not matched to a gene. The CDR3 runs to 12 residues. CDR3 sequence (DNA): TGCAGTGCGAACGACAGGGATAATGAGCAGTTCTTC. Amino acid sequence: CSANDRDNEQFF.

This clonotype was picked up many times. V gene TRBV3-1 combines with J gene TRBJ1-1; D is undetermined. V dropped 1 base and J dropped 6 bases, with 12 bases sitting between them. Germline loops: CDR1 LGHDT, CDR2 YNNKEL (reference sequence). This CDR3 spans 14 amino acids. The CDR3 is CASSQGTAGAEAFF. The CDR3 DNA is TGTGCCAGCAGCCAAGGCACGGCTGGCGCTGAAGCTTTCTTT.

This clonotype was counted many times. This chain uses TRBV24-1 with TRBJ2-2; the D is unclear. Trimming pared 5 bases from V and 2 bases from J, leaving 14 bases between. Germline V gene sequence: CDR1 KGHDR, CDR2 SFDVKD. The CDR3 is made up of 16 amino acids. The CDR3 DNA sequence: TGTGCCACCAGTGGCCCCCTTGGGGTCAACACCGGGGAGCTGTTTTTT. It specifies CATSGPLGVNTGELFF.

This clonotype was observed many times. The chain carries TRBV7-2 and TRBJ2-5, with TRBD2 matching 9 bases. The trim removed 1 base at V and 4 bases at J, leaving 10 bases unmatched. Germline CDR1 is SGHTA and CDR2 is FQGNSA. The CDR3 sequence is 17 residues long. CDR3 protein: CASSLGGSGSRRETQYF. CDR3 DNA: TGTGCCAGCAGCTTAGGGGGTAGCGGGAGTCGCCGAGAGACCCAGTACTTC.

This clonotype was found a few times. The CDR3 DNA sequence: TGTGCCAGCAGGCAGGGGGCGACTAATGAAAAACTGTTTTTT. Residues: CASRQGATNEKLFF. The chain has TRBV14 and TRBJ1-4, with 8 nucleotides matching TRBD1. Trimming removed 6 bases from V and 2 bases from J; junction bases left unmatched: 2. CDR1 and CDR2 (germline): SGHDN, FVKESK. This CDR3 comprises 14 residues.

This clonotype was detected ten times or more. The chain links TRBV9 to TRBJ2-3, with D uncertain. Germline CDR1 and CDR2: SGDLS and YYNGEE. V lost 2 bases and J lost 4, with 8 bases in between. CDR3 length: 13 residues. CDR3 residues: CASSVAFPDTQYF. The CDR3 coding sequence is TGTGCCAGCAGCGTGGCCTTCCCAGATACGCAGTATTTT.

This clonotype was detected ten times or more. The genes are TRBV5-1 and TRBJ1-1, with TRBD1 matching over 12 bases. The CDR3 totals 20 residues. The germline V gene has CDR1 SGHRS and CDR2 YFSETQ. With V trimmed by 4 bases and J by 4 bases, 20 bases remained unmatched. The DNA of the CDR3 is TGCGCCAGCAGCCAGCCGGGACAGGGGGCGATTAATACTGGGAGCACTGAAGCTTTCTTT. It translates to CASSQPGQGAINTGSTEAFF.

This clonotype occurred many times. CDR3 sequence (DNA): TGCAGCGTTAGTAGCGGGGAAGAGACCCAGTACTTC. Its protein product is CSVSSGEETQYF. The chain employs TRBV29-1 and TRBJ2-5, with 8 bases lining up with TRBD2. The CDR3 has 12 amino acids. Unmatched junction bases numbered 2, after V lost 5 bases and J lost 3 bases. Germline V gives CDR1 SQVTM, CDR2 ANQGSEA.

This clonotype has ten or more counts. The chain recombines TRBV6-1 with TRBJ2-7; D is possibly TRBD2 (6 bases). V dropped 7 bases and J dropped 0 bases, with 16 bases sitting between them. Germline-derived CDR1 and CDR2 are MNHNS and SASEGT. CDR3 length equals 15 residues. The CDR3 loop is CASNPWGEPSYEQYF. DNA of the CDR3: TGTGCCAGCAACCCCTGGGGGGAGCCCTCCTACGAGCAGTACTTC.

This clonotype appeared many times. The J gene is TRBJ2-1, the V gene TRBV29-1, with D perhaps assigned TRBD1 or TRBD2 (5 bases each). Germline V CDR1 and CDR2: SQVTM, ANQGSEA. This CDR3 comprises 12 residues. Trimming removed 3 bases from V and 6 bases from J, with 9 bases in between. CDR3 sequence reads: CSVDWGINEQFF. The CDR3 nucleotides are TGCAGCGTTGATTGGGGGATCAATGAGCAGTTCTTC.

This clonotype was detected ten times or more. The CDR3 nucleotides are TGTGCCAGCAGTTTAGGGTGGGACAGGGGAAGGGGAACTGAAGCTTTCTTT. It encodes CASSLGWDRGRGTEAFF. The V gene is TRBV27, the J gene TRBJ1-1, with 10 bases lining up with TRBD1. The CDR3 covers 17 residues. The germline V gene has CDR1 MNHEY and CDR2 SMNVEV (reference sequence). The J segment lost 5 bases and the V segment lost 2 bases, leaving 11 bases of the junction unmatched.

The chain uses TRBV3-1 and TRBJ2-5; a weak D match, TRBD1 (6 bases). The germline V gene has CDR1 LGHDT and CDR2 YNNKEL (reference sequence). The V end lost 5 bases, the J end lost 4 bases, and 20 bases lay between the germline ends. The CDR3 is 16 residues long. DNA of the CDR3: TGTGCCAGCAGCGGATCCTCACAGGGCGGCTTAGAGACCCAGTACTTC. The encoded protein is CASSGSSQGGLETQYF.

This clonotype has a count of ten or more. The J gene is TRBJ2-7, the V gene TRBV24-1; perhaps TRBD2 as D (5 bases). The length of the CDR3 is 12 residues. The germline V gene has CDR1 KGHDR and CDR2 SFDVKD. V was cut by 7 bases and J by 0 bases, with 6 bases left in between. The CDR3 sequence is CATSGDSYEQYF. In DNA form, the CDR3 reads TGTGCCACCAGCGGGGACTCCTACGAGCAGTACTTC.

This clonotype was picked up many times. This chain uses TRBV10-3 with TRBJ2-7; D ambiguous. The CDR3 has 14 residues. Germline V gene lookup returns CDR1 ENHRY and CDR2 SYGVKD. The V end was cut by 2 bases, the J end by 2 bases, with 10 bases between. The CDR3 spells CAISEIVSPYEQYF. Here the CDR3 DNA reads TGTGCCATCAGTGAGATCGTATCTCCCTACGAGCAGTACTTC.

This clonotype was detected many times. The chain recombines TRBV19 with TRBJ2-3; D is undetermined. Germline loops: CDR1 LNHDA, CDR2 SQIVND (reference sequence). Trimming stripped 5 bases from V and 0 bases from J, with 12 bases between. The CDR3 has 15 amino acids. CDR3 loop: CASSRWFRSTDTQYF. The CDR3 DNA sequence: TGTGCCAGTAGTCGTTGGTTTCGTAGCACAGATACGCAGTATTTT. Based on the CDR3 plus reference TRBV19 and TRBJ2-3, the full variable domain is DGGITQSPKYLFRKEGQNVTLSCEQNLNHDAMYWYRQDPGQGLRLIYYSQIVNDFQKGDIAEGYSVSREKKESFPLTVTSAQKNPTAFYLCASSRWFRSTDTQYFGPGTRLTVL.

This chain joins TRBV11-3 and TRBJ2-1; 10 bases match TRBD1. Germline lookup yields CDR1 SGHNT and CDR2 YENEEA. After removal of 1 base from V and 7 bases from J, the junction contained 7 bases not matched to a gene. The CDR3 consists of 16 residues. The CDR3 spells CASSLGTGGALNEQFF. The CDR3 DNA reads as TGTGCCAGCAGCTTAGGGACAGGGGGAGCTTTGAATGAGCAGTTCTTC.

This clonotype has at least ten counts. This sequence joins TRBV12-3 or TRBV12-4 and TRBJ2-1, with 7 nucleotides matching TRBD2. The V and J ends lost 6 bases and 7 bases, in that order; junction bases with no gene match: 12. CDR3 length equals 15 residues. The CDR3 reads CASRAGTIEGNEQFF. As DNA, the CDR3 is TGTGCCAGCAGGGCCGGGACTATCGAGGGGAATGAGCAGTTCTTC.

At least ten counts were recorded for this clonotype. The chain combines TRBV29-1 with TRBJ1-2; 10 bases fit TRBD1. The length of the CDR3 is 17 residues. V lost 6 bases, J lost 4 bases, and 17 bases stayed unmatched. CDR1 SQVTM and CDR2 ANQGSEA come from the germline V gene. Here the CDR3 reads CSVTSSPGQGKVYGYTF. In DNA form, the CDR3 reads TGCAGCGTAACGAGCTCTCCGGGACAGGGGAAGGTCTATGGCTACACCTTC.